These T cell receptor beta chains were read from a single sample in a study of blood T cell repertoires in COVID-19. The repertoire was sequenced with immunoSEQ multiplex PCR; TCRdb's copy has only in-frame clones and lacks some. The sample has some 85,000 clones; 80% are singletons. Sequenced: peripheral blood. The source of these receptors is a woman aged 80 or over with acute or convalescent COVID-19. Each CDR3 is given with its conserved first and last residue. The order of the fields is V gene, J gene, CDR3 protein.

TRBV2	TRBJ2-1	CASLGVYDEQFF
TRBV4-1	TRBJ1-3	CASSQGPGITLSGNTIYF
TRBV21-1	TRBJ2-3	CASSKDSRGRAGAGTDTQYF
TRBV11-2	TRBJ1-5	CASSGDRGPGQPQHF
TRBV18	TRBJ1-1	CASSLQGMNTEAFF
TRBV6-5	TRBJ2-7	CASSVTGTASYEQYF
TRBV13	TRBJ2-7	CASSLYGRAYEQYF
TRBV5-1	TRBJ1-6	CASSLDRGNSPLHF
TRBV10-3	TRBJ1-2	CAISEPTIVNYGYTF
TRBV19	TRBJ2-5	CASSQDRGTQYF
TRBV6-1	TRBJ2-7	CASSEQGSVFEQYF
TRBV6-5	TRBJ2-3	CASSYGQIKSDTQYF
TRBV4-1	TRBJ1-3	CASSQDSRTGAFSGNTIYF
TRBV6-5	TRBJ2-3	CASSQGLAWDTQYF
TRBV27	TRBJ2-7	CASSLTEKGEQYF
TRBV10-3	TRBJ2-7	CAISESGQDYEQYF
TRBV6-6	TRBJ2-7	CASNPAGIGYEQYF
TRBV7-9	TRBJ1-6	CASSFGGTVNSPLHF
TRBV5-1	TRBJ2-7	CASSLGWTSANEQYF
TRBV5-1	TRBJ1-2	CASSLGGGTRGYTF
TRBV7-2	TRBJ1-1	CASSLEGLLNTEAFF
TRBV2	TRBJ2-7	CASVLFDEQYF
TRBV19	TRBJ2-5	CASRGTSGTQYF
TRBV15	TRBJ2-1	CATTFAVSSYNEQFF
TRBV19	TRBJ2-4	CASRGEGSLNIQYF
TRBV10-3	TRBJ2-7	CAISELGQGSEQYF